What follows is one T cell receptor beta chain and its context. Its specificity is not known. The sample belongs to a study of beta chain features in type 1 diabetes. Background on the study: Age and gender were similar between patients and healthy donors, as were cell yields.

Sorting of CD4+ naive, central memory, regulatory and stem cell-like memory cells was performed via CD45RO/CCR7/CD25/CD127/CD95/CD27. This CDR3 comprises 15 residues. The J segment lost 5 bases and the V segment lost 4 bases, leaving 3 bases of the junction unmatched. Per the germline V gene, CDR1 is SGHAT and CDR2 is FQNNGV. Study-level findings and limits: The VDJ junctions of type 1 diabetes patients carried fewer insertions and more deletions.

Expressed TCRB transcripts were sequenced, since all the RNA that had been isolated was reverse transcribed. Measured with immunoSEQ multiplex PCR; TCRdb has only the in-frame clones, and not every one. The sample holds 200,000 to 250,000 clones, under 13% seen once. The source of this sequence is a man between 18 and 29 years old in good health. The material sequenced was central memory CD4+ T cells from blood. The chain carries TRBV11-2 and TRBJ2-7; TRBD2 matches at 15 bases. The CDR3 nucleotides read TGTGCCAGCAGCTCAGGGACTAGCGGGAGGAACGAGCAGTACTTC. Translation gives CASSSGTSGRNEQYF.